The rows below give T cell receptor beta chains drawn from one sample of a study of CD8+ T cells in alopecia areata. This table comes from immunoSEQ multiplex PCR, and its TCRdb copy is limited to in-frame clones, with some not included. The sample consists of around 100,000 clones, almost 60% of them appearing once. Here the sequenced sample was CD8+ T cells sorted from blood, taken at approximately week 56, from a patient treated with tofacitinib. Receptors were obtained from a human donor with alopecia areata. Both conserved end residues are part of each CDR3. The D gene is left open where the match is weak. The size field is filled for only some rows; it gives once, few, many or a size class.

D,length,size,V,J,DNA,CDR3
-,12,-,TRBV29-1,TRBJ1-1,TGCAGCGTTGACCCAGGCGAGGGTATAGCTTTCTTT,CSVDPGEGIAFF
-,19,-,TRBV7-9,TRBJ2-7,TGTGCCAGCAGTCCAGCTTTCAGGGTTGGGTTGGCGGGCTCCTACGAGCAGTACTTC,CASSPAFRVGLAGSYEQYF
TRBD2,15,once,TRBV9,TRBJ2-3,TGTGCCAGCAGCGCAAGCGGGGGGGTCACAGATACGCAGTATTTT,CASSASGGVTDTQYF
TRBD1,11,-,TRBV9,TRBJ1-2,TGTGCCAGCAGAAGACAGGGGGGGTACACCTTC,CASRRQGGYTF
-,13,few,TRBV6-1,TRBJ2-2,TGTGCCAGCAGTGCCGGGGAGGCCGGGGAGCTGTTTTTT,CASSAGEAGELFF
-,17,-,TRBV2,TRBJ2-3,TGTGCCAGCACCCCAAAGTGGTTGGTAGGAAGCATGGATACGCAGTATTTT,CASTPKWLVGSMDTQYF
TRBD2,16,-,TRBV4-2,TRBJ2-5,TGTGCCAGCAGCCAAGGACTAGCGGGGCTGGAGGAGACCCAGTACTTC,CASSQGLAGLEETQYF
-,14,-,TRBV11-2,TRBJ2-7,TGTGCCAGCAGCTTATCGACAGGCTCCTACGAGCAGTACTTC,CASSLSTGSYEQYF
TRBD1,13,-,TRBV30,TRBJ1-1,TGTGCCTCCGGCCCGGGACAGGGGTTTGAAGCTTTCTTT,CASGPGQGFEAFF
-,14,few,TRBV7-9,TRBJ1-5,TGTGCCAGCAGCTTGGGTTATAGCAATCAGCCCCAGCATTTT,CASSLGYSNQPQHF
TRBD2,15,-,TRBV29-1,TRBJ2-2,TGCAGCGTTGGGCTAGCGGGGGAAAACACCGGGGAGCTGTTTTTT,CSVGLAGENTGELFF
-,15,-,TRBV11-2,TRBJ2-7,TGTGCCAGCAGCTTAGTAGGGGGAATGCCCTACGAGCAGTACTTC,CASSLVGGMPYEQYF
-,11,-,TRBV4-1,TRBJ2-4,TGCGCCAGCAGCCAAGGGGACATTCAGTACTTC,CASSQGDIQYF
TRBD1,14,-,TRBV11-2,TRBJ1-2,TGTGCCAGCAGAGGAACGGGACAGGGGACCGGCTACACCTTC,CASRGTGQGTGYTF
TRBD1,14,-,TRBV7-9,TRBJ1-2,TGTGCCAGCAGGACAAGGACAGGGGGGCATGGCTACACCTTC,CASRTRTGGHGYTF
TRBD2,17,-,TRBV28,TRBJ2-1,TGTGCCAGCAGTTTAACTCCTAGCGGGGACTCCTACAATGAGCAGTTCTTC,CASSLTPSGDSYNEQFF
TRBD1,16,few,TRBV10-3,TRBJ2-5,TGTGCCATCAGTGAGGCCGGGACAGGGGATCGAAAGACCCAGTACTTC,CAISEAGTGDRKTQYF
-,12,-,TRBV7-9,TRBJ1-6,TGTGCCAGCCTGGACGGCTCTTCACCCCTCCACTTT,CASLDGSSPLHF
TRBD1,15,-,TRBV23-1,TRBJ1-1,TGCGCCAGCAGGGCGAACAGGGGGGCGAACACTGAAGCTTTCTTT,CASRANRGANTEAFF
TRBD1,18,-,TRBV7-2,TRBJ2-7,TGTGCCAGCAGCTTACGGGACAGGGGGCGCGGAGGGGCCTACGAGCAGTACTTC,CASSLRDRGRGGAYEQYF
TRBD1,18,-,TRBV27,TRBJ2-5,TGTGCCAGCAGTCAACGACAGGGGGCAACAACATACCAAGAGACCCAGTACTTC,CASSQRQGATTYQETQYF
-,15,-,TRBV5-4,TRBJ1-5,TGTGCCAGCAGCTGGAGCAGAGTTAGCAATCAGCCCCAGCATTTT,CASSWSRVSNQPQHF
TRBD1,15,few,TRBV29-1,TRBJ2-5,TGCAGCGTTCCGCACCCCACAGGGGGCAGGGAGACCCAGTACTTC,CSVPHPTGGRETQYF
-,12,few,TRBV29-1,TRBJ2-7,TGCAGCGTCCGCCTGTCAGGGGTTGTGGAGTACTTC,CSVRLSGVVEYF
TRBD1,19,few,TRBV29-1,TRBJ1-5,TGCAGAGCATTGGGCTCCCGGGACAGGGGGATGTGGTGCAATCAGCCCCAGCATTTT,CRALGSRDRGMWCNQPQHF
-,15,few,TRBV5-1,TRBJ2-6,TGCGCCAGCAGCCCGACAGGCTCTGGGGCCAACGTCCTGACTTTC,CASSPTGSGANVLTF
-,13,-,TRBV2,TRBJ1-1,TGTGCCAGCAGTAAGACAGAGAACACTGAAGCTTTCTTT,CASSKTENTEAFF
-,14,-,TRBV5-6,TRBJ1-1,TGTGCCAGCAGCTTCACGACAGGGAACACTGAAGCTTTCTTT,CASSFTTGNTEAFF
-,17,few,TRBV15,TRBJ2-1,TGTGCCACCAGCAGATTCCCTAGGGATAGCTCCTACAATGAGCAGTTCTTC,CATSRFPRDSSYNEQFF
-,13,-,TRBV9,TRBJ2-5,TGTGCCAGCAGCACCTCCGGGATGAAGACCCAGTACTTC,CASSTSGMKTQYF
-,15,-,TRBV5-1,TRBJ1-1,TGCGCCAGCAGCACCGTCCAGGGAGGGAACACTGAAGCTTTCTTT,CASSTVQGGNTEAFF
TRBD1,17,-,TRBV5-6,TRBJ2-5,TGTGCCAGCAGCGGCGACTTACAGGGGGGAAGAGAAGAGACCCAGTACTTC,CASSGDLQGGREETQYF
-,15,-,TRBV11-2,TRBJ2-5,TGTGCCAGCAGCTTAGATCTGGGGCTGCAAGAGACCCAGTACTTC,CASSLDLGLQETQYF
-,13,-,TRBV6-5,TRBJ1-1,TGTGCCAGCAGTCAACAGGTAGGCACTGAAGCTTTCTTT,CASSQQVGTEAFF
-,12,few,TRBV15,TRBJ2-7,TGTGCCACCAGCAGAGATCGACTCGAGCAGTACTTC,CATSRDRLEQYF
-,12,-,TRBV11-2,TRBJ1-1,TGTGCCAGCAGCTTAGATTTTGGTGAAGCTTTCTTT,CASSLDFGEAFF
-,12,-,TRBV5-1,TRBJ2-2,TGCGCCAGCCGGGCCAACACCGGGGAGCTGTTTTTT,CASRANTGELFF
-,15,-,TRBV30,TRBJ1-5,TGTGCCTGGAGCGACGACCTTGGGGGCAATCAGCCCCAGCATTTT,CAWSDDLGGNQPQHF
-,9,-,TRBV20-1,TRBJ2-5,TGCAGTGCGGGGGAGACCCAGTACTTC,CSAGETQYF
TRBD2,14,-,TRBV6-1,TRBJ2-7,TGTGCCAGCAGTGAACAACTAGCGCCCTACGAGCAGTACTTC,CASSEQLAPYEQYF
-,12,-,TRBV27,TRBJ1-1,TGTGCCAGCGCCACAGGGAACACTGAAGCTTTCTTT,CASATGNTEAFF
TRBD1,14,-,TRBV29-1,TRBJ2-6,TGCAGCGTTCCAGGGGGCGCTGGGGCCAACGTCCTGACTTTC,CSVPGGAGANVLTF
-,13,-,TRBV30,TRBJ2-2,TGTGCCGGGAGACAGGAGAACACCGGGGAGCTGTTTTTT,CAGRQENTGELFF
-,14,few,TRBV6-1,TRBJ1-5,TGTGCCAGCAGTGAGGGGGCAGGGAATCAGCCCCAGCATTTT,CASSEGAGNQPQHF